This TCR beta chain was captured by sequencing in a study of blood T cell repertoires in COVID-19. Study details: Italy, Spain and the United States were the sources of the convalescent and acute COVID-19 samples. T cells, B-cell-depleted T cells, or PBMCs provided the cDNA or gDNA that served as material.

V lost 4 bases and J lost 2, with 9 bases in between. The germline V gene encodes CDR1 SGHDN and CDR2 FVKESK. CDR3 length equals 13 residues. The authors' processing: Estimated nucleated cell counts came from reference gene primer amplification. Libraries were prepared by immunoSEQ multiplex PCR; TCRdb keeps only in-frame clonotypes and omits some of them. The DNA was the basis for D and trimming; V, J and clone size are from that table. Here the sample spans approximately 280,000 clones, approximately 84% being singletons. Followed over time, Seattle patients had been enrolled while infection was active. This clone was seen more than once but under ten times.

This chain joins TRBV14 and TRBJ2-7, with D unresolved. Sample: peripheral blood. The clonotype was recovered from a human donor with COVID-19, enrolled during active disease. The donor label of this sample is uncertain. Here the CDR3 DNA reads TGTGCCAGCAGCCCCCCTGGAGCCTACGAGCAGTACTTC. Encoded protein: CASSPPGAYEQYF.